This TCR beta chain stems from a study of memory CD4+ T cells and cytomegalovirus serostatus. Background on the study: Healthy Belgian adult donors included under ten CMV-positive and 24 CMV-negative people.

The CDR3 totals 15 residues. Germline CDR1 KGHSH, CDR2 LQKENI. Trimming took off 6 bases at V and 8 bases at J, with 19 bases between the two ends. Under the authors' procedure: Out-of-frame sequences were removed, leaving about 2.2 million distinct TCRbeta sequences. Only in-frame clones appear in the TCRdb table, and some are missing; sequencing was by immunoSEQ multiplex PCR. V, J and clone size reflect that table, while D and trimming were determined from the DNA. Altogether under 75,000 clones are present, 80% being singletons, with the ten largest covering roughly 0.48%. The sort gate was single viable CD3+CD4+CD8-CD45RO+ cells for memory CD4+ T cells. Serum IgG to CMV pp150, pp28, p38 and p52 defined serostatus. This clone turned up a few times. The antigen is undetermined. Whole-study results and caveats: Suggested: most of the CMV-linked TCR signature lies in CD4+ memory cells.

V gene TRBV18 combines with J gene TRBJ1-4; a possible D gene is TRBD1 (6 bases). Sequenced sample: memory CD4+ T cells from blood. This clonotype was sampled from an adult in good health and CMV-seronegative. Some clones in this sample may be carry-over from other donors' samples. CDR3 region: CASSPGQTAREKLFF. The CDR3 DNA follows: TGTGCCAGCTCTCCCGGACAGACCGCGCGGGAAAAACTGTTTTTT.